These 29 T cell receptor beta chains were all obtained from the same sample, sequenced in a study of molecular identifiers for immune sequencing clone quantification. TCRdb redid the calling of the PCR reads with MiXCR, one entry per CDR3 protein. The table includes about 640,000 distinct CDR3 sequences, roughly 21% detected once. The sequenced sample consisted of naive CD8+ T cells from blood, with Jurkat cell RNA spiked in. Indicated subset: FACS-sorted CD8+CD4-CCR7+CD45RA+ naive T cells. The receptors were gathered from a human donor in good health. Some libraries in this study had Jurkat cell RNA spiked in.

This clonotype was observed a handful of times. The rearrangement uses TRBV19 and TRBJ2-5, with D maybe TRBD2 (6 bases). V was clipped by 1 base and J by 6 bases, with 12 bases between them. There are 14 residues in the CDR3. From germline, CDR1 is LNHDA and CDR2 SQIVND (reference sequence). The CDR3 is CASSIGAGRQTQYF. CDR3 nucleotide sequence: TGTGCCAGTAGTATAGGAGCAGGGAGGCAGACCCAGTACTTC.

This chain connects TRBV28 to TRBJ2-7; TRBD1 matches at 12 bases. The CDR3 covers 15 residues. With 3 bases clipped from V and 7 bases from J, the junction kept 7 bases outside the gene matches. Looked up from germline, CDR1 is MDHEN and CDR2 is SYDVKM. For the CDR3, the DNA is TGTGCCAGCAGTTTTCCGGGACAGGGGGCTTGGGAGCAGTACTTC. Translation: CASSFPGQGAWEQYF.

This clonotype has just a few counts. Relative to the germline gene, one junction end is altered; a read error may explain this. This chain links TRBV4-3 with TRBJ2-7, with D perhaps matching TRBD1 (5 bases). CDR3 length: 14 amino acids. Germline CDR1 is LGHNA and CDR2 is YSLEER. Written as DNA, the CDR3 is TGCGTCAGCAGCCAGGGCAGCTGGACCTACGAGCAGTACTTC. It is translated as CVSSQGSWTYEQYF.

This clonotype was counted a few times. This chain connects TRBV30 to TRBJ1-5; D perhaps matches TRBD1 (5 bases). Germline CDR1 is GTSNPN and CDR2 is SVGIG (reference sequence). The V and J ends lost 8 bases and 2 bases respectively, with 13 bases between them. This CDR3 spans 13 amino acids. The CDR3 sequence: CAIGWGGNQPQHF. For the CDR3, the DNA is TGTGCCATTGGCTGGGGGGGCAATCAGCCCCAGCATTTT.

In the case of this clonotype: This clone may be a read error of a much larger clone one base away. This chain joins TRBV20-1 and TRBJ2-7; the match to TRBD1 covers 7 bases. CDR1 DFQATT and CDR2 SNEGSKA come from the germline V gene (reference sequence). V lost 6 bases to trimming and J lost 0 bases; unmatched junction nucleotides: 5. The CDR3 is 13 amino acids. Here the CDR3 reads CSAYTGDSYEQYF. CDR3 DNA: TGCAGTGCCTACACAGGGGACTCCTACGAGCAGTACTTC.

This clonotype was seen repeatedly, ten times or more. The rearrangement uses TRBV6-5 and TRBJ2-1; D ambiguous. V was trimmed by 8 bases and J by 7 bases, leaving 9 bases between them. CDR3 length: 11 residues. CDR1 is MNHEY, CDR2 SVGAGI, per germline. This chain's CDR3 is CASHLLNEQFF. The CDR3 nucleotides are TGTGCCAGCCACCTTTTAAATGAGCAGTTCTTC.

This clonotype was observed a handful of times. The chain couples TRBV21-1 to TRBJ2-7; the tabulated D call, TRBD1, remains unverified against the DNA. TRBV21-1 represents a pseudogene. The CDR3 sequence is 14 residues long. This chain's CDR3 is CASSNADREGEQYF. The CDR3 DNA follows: TGTGCCAGCAGCAATGCGGACAGGGAGGGGGAGCAGTACTTC.

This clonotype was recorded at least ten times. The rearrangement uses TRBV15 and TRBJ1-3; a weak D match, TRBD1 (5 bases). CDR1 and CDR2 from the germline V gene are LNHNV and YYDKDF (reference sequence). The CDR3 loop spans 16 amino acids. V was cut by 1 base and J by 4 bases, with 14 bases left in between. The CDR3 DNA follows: TGTGCCACCAGCAGAGGAACAGGTAGAAGAGGAAACACCATATATTTT. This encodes CATSRGTGRRGNTIYF.

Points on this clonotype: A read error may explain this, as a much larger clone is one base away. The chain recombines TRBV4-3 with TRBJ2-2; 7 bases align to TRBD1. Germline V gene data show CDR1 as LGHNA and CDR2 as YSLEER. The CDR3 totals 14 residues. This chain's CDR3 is CASSIGTDTGELVF. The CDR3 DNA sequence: TGCGCCAGCAGCATAGGGACAGACACCGGGGAGCTGGTTTTT.

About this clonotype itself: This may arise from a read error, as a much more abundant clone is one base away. CDR3 nucleotide sequence: TGCGCCGGCAGTCAATCAGCTACAGGGAGGGAAAAACTGTTTTTT. This sequence encodes CAGSQSATGREKLFF. The J gene is TRBJ1-4, the V gene TRBV23-1, with a tentative D call TRBD1 (6 bases). Being an ORF, TRBV23-1 has a function that is uncertain. CDR3 length equals 15 residues.

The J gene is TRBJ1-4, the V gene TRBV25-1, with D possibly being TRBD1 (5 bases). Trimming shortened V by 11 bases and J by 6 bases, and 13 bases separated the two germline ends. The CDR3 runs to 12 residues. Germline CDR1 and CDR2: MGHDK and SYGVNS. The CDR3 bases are TGTGCCTGCGGGCAGGGTTATGAAAAACTGTTTTTT. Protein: CACGQGYEKLFF.

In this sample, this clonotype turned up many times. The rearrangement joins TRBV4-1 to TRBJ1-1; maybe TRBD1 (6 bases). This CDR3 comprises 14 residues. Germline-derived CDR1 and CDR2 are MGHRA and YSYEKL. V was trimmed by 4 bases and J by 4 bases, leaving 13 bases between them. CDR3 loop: CASSRGGGITEAFF. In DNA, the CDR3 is TGCGCCAGCAGCCGAGGCGGGGGCATCACTGAAGCTTTCTTT.

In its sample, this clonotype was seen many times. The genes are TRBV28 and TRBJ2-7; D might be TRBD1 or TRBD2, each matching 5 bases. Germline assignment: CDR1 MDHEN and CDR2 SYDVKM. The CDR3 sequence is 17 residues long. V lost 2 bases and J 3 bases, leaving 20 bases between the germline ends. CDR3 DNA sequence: TGTGCCAGCAGTTTAGAGTTCGCCCGGGGCACCCTCTACGAGCAGTACTTC. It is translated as CASSLEFARGTLYEQYF. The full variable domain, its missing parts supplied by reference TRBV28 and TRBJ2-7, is DVKVTQSSRYLVKRTGEKVFLECVQDMDHENMFWYRQDPGLGLRLIYFSYDVKMKEKGDIPEGYSVSREKKERFSLILESASTNQTSMYLCASSLEFARGTLYEQYFGPGTRLTVT.

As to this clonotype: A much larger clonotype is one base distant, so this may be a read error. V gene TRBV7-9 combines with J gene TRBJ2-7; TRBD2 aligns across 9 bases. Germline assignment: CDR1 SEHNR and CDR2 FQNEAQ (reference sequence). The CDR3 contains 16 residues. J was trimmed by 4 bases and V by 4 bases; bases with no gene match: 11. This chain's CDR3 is CASSSTGTSWGYEQYF. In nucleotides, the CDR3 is TGTGCCAGCAGCTCGACAGGGACTAGCTGGGGATACGAGCAGTACTTC.

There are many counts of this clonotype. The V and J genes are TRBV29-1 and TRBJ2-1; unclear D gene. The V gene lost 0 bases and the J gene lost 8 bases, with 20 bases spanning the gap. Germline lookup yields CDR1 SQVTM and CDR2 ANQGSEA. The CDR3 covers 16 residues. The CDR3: CSVEDPDSTVFDEQFF. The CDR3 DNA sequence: TGCAGCGTTGAAGATCCGGATAGCACGGTTTTCGATGAGCAGTTCTTC.

The CDR3 region has the DNA TGTGCCAGCAGCTTGGGGACAGGGGAATGGTGGGAGCAGTACTTC. Translating gives CASSLGTGEWWEQYF. The chain uses TRBV5-5 and TRBJ2-7, with TRBD1 matching over 9 bases. Per the germline V gene, CDR1 is SGHKS and CDR2 is YYEKEE (reference sequence). CDR3 length: 15 amino acids. With 0 bases clipped from V and 7 bases from J, the junction kept 8 bases outside the gene matches.

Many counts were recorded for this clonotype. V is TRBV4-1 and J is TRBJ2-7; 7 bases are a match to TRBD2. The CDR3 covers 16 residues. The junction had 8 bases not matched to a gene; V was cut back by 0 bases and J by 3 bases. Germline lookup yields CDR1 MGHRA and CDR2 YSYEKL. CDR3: CASSQELERGYYEQYF. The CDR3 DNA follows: TGCGCCAGCAGCCAAGAATTAGAGCGGGGATACTACGAGCAGTACTTC.

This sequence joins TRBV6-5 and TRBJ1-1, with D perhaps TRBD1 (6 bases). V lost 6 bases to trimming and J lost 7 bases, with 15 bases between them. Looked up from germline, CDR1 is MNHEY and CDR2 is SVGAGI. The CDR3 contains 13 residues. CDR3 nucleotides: TGTGCCAGCAGCCCAAACAGGGTCAATGAAGCTTTCTTT. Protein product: CASSPNRVNEAFF.

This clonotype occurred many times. CDR3 residues: CASSLVDRSWTTNEKLFF. CDR3 DNA: TGTGCCAGCAGTTTAGTGGACAGGTCGTGGACAACTAATGAAAAACTGTTTTTT. The chain has TRBV12-3 or TRBV12-4 and TRBJ1-4; 7 positions match TRBD1. The CDR3 contains 18 residues. The V gene end was trimmed by 1 base and the J gene end by 0 bases; junction bases not matched to a gene: 8.

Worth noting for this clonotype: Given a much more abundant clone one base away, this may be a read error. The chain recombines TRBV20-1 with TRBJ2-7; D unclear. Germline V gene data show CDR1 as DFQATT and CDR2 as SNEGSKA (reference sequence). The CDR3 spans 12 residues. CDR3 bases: TGCAGTGCTAGAGCCGAGGCCTACGAGCAGTCCTTC. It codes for CSARAEAYEQSF.

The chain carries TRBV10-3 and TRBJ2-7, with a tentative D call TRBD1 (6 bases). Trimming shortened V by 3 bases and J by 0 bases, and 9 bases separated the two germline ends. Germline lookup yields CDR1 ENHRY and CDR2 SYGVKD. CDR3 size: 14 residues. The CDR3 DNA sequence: TGTGCCATCAGTGAAACAGGGTCCTCCTACGAGCAGTACTTC. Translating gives CAISETGSSYEQYF.

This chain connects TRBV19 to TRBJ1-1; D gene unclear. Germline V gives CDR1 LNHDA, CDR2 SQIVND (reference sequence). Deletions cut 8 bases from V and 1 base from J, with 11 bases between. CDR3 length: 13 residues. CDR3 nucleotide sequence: TGTGCCAGTGGGATTTCGGGGAACACTGAAGCTTTCTTT. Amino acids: CASGISGNTEAFF.

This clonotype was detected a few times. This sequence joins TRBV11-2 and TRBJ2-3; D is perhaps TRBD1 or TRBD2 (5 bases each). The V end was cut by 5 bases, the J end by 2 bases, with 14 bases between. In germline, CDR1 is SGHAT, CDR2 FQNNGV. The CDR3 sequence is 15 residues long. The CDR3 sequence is CASSPEGRDTDTQYF. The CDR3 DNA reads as TGTGCCAGCAGCCCAGAGGGCAGGGACACAGATACGCAGTATTTT.

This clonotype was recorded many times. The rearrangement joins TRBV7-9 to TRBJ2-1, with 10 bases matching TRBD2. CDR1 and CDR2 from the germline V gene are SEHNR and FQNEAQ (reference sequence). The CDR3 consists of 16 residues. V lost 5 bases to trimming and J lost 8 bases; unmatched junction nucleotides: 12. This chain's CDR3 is CASSPKEGLAIDEQFF. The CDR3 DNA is TGTGCCAGCAGCCCCAAGGAGGGACTAGCGATCGATGAGCAGTTCTTC.

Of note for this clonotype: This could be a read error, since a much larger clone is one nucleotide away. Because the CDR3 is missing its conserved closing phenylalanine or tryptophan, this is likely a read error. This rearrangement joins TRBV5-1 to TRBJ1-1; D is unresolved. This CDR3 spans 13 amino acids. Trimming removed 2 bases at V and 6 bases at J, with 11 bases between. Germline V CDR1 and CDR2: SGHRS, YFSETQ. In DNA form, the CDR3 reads TGCGCCAGCAGCTTAGTCGCGGGCTCTGAAGCTTTCTCT. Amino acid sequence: CASSLVAGSEAFS.

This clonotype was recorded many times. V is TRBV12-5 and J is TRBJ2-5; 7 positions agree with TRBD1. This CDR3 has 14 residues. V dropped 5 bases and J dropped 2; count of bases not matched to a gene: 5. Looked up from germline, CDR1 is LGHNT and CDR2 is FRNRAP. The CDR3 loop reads CASGPRDRQETQYF. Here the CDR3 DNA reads TGTGCTAGTGGTCCTCGGGACAGACAAGAGACCCAGTACTTC.

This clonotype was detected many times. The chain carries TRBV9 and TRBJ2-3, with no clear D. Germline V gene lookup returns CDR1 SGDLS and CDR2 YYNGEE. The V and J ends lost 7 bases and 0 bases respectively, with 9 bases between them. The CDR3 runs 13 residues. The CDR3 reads CASSVASTDTQYF. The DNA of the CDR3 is TGTGCCAGCTCTGTGGCTAGCACAGATACGCAGTATTTT.

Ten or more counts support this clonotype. The CDR3 DNA follows: TGCGCCAGCAGCTTGGTGGGGGACAGTCTTAATGAAAAACTGTTTTTT. Protein product: CASSLVGDSLNEKLFF. This chain connects TRBV5-1 to TRBJ1-4; 7 bases align to TRBD1. The J segment lost 4 bases and the V segment lost 0 bases, leaving 6 bases of the junction unmatched. The CDR3 runs 16 residues. Germline V CDR1 and CDR2: SGHRS, YFSETQ. The variable domain in full, with the rest retrieved from reference TRBV5-1 and TRBJ1-4, is KAGVTQTPRYLIKTRGQQVTLSCSPISGHRSVSWYQQTPGQGLQFLFEYFSETQRNKGNFPGRFSGRQFSNSRSEMNVSTLELGDSALYLCASSLVGDSLNEKLFFGSGTQLSVL.

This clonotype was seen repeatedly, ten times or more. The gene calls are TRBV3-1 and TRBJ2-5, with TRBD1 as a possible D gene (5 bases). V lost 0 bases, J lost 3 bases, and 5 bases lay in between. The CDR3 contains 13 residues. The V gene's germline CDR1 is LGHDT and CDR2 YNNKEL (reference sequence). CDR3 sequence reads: CASSQEGEETQYF. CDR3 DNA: TGTGCCAGCAGCCAAGAAGGGGAAGAGACCCAGTACTTC.